This is a list of T cell receptor beta chains from one sample in a study of blood T cell repertoires in COVID-19. Produced via immunoSEQ multiplex PCR; TCRdb's table is partial and in-frame only. This table has roughly 100,000 clones, roughly 91% appearing once. What was sequenced was peripheral blood. The receptors here all came from an elderly woman with active COVID-19. The CDR3 runs from the conserved cysteine through the conserved F or W. Each record gives: V gene, D gene, CDR3 length, clone size, J gene, CDR3 DNA, CDR3 protein. D genes are given only for firm matches. Clone size is given for some rows only: seen once, a few or many times, or a class if the clone is expanded.

TRBV5-1	TRBD1	16	NA	TRBJ2-1	TGCGCCAGCAGCCCTGGGACCGGGACAGGGAGGAATGAGCAGTTCTTC	CASSPGTGTGRNEQFF
TRBV7-9	TRBD1	14	NA	TRBJ2-7	TGTGCCAGCAGCCAAACAGGGGCTATTCACGAGCAGTACTTC	CASSQTGAIHEQYF
TRBV2	TRBD1	13	NA	TRBJ1-2	TGTGCCAGCAGGTGGGGGACAGTCTCTCGCTACACCTTC	CASRWGTVSRYTF
TRBV28	NA	14	NA	TRBJ2-7	TGTGCCAGCAGTTCAACGGGACATTCCTACGAGCAGTACTTC	CASSSTGHSYEQYF
TRBV7-8	TRBD2	15	once	TRBJ2-5	TGTGCCAGCACCGATAGCGGGGTTAACCAAGAGACCCAGTACTTC	CASTDSGVNQETQYF
TRBV5-1	NA	12	once	TRBJ2-1	TGCGCCAGCAGCTTCGGGGAGGATGAGCAGTTCTTC	CASSFGEDEQFF
TRBV18	NA	15	NA	TRBJ2-7	TGTGCCAGCTCACGATCACAGGGAAGGGACGGGGAGCAGTACTTC	CASSRSQGRDGEQYF
TRBV28	TRBD1	13	NA	TRBJ1-2	TGTGCCAGCAGTTTAAGGACAGGGGGGAACTACACCTTC	CASSLRTGGNYTF
TRBV19	TRBD2	19	NA	TRBJ2-6	TGTGCCAGCCGTAAGGGTCCCTCGCGGGAGCCCTCTGGGGCCAACGTCCTGACTTTC	CASRKGPSREPSGANVLTF
TRBV6-5	NA	15	once	TRBJ1-3	TGTGCCAGCAGCTTCGGGTCCGGCTCTGGAAACACCATATATTTT	CASSFGSGSGNTIYF
TRBV19	TRBD2	15	NA	TRBJ2-1	TGTGCCAGTAGTATATTCAGCGGGACCTACAATGAGCAGTTCTTC	CASSIFSGTYNEQFF
TRBV2	NA	14	once	TRBJ1-2	TGTGCCAGCAGTCAAAGGACAGAGAGCTATGGCTACACCTTC	CASSQRTESYGYTF
TRBV28	NA	13	NA	TRBJ1-1	TGTGCCAGCAGTCTCTGGACAGTCTTTGAAGCTTTCTTT	CASSLWTVFEAFF
TRBV1	NA	13	NA	TRBJ1-1	TGCACCAGCAGCCAAGCTCCGCAGGGGGCCGCTTTCTTT	CTSSQAPQGAAFF
TRBV18	TRBD1	16	NA	TRBJ2-3	TGTGCCAGCTCACAGACCGGGACAGGGGGCACAGATACGCAGTATTTT	CASSQTGTGGTDTQYF
TRBV18	NA	14	once	TRBJ2-3	TGTGCCAGCTCAGGTGTGCAGGTCACAGATACGCAGTATTTT	CASSGVQVTDTQYF
TRBV7-9	NA	13	NA	TRBJ2-3	TGTGCCACCATGCGGGACAGCACAGATACGCAGTATTTT	CATMRDSTDTQYF
TRBV15	NA	16	NA	TRBJ1-2	TGTGCCACCAGCAGGGGCCTGGAGGCCCGAGGCTGGGGCTACACCTTC	CATSRGLEARGWGYTF
TRBV28	TRBD1	13	NA	TRBJ1-2	TGTGCCAGTCAGCCGGACAGGAACTATGGCTACACCTTC	CASQPDRNYGYTF
TRBV10-2	TRBD1	16	NA	TRBJ2-4	TGCGCCAGCAGCGCCTGGGACAGGGGTGCCAAAAACATTCAGTACTTC	CASSAWDRGAKNIQYF
TRBV12-3/TRBV12-4	TRBD1	13	once	TRBJ2-5	TGTGCCAGCAGCACCCGGGACAGCCTCGCCCAGTACTTC	CASSTRDSLAQYF
TRBV7-2	TRBD2	16	NA	TRBJ2-1	TGTGCCAGCAGCTTAGATTCCCGGGGGGATTTGAATGAGCAGTTCTTC	CASSLDSRGDLNEQFF
TRBV5-1	TRBD1	15	NA	TRBJ2-4	TGCGCCAGCAGCCCGACAGGGGCGGCCAAAAACATTCAGTACTTC	CASSPTGAAKNIQYF
TRBV5-1	TRBD1	14	NA	TRBJ2-3	TGCGCCAGCAGCTCAGGGGGCTTAAAAGATACGCAGTATTTT	CASSSGGLKDTQYF
TRBV7-2	TRBD2	14	NA	TRBJ2-5	TGTGCCAGCAGCTCACTAGCGGTCCAAGAGACCCAGTACTTC	CASSSLAVQETQYF
TRBV3-1/TRBV3-2	TRBD1	14	once	TRBJ1-2	TGTGCCAGCAGCCCTAGACAGGGATCCTATGGCTACACCTTC	CASSPRQGSYGYTF
TRBV7-2	NA	19	NA	TRBJ2-1	TGTGCCAGCAGCTTAGACAGGGCGTTGTACCCTAGGACCTACAATGAGCAGTTCTTC	CASSLDRALYPRTYNEQFF
TRBV12-3/TRBV12-4	NA	13	medium-sized	TRBJ2-1	TGTGCCAGCAGCCCCAGCTCCTACAATGAGCAGTTCTTC	CASSPSSYNEQFF
TRBV7-9	TRBD1	19	NA	TRBJ2-1	TGTGCCAGCAGCCCAGAACGCCGGGACAGGGGTAGAAGGACAGATGAGCAGTTCTTC	CASSPERRDRGRRTDEQFF
TRBV4-3	TRBD1	19	NA	TRBJ1-3	TGCGCCAGCAGCCAAGATCCAGTTAACAGGGGATCGTTAGGAAACACCATATATTTT	CASSQDPVNRGSLGNTIYF
TRBV19	NA	16	few	TRBJ2-7	TGTGCCAGTAGTATTTTCCCTTCATCAGGAATCTACGAGCAGTACTTC	CASSIFPSSGIYEQYF
TRBV9	NA	16	NA	TRBJ2-2	TGTGCCAGCAGCGGGGTTGGTCGGGAGAACACCGGGGAGCTGTTTTTT	CASSGVGRENTGELFF
TRBV11-1	TRBD2	15	NA	TRBJ2-1	TGTGCCAGCAGCTTCCGAGCGGGAGATCTCAATGAGCAGTTCTTC	CASSFRAGDLNEQFF
TRBV5-1	TRBD1	19	NA	TRBJ2-1	TGCGCCAGCAGCTTGTATGCACAGGGGGCTCTCTCCTCCTACAATGAGCAGTTCTTC	CASSLYAQGALSSYNEQFF
TRBV4-3	TRBD2	17	NA	TRBJ2-1	TGCGCCAGCAGCCCCCGACTAGCGGGAGACTCCTACAATGAGCAGTTCTTC	CASSPRLAGDSYNEQFF
TRBV5-4	TRBD1	15	NA	TRBJ2-6	TGTGCCAGCAGTGACAGGGCCGCTGGGGCCAACGTCCTGACTTTC	CASSDRAAGANVLTF
TRBV9	TRBD1	15	NA	TRBJ1-1	TGTGCCAGCAGCGGATACAGGGGGAGGAACACTGAAGCTTTCTTT	CASSGYRGRNTEAFF
TRBV2	NA	14	NA	TRBJ2-2	TGTGCCAGCAGTACACGTGTTAACACCGGGGAGCTGTTTTTT	CASSTRVNTGELFF
TRBV15	TRBD2	17	once	TRBJ2-1	TGTGCCACCAGCAGTGGTACCGGGACTAGCGGGAACAATGAGCAGTTCTTC	CATSSGTGTSGNNEQFF
TRBV28	NA	16	NA	TRBJ1-1	TGTGCCAGCAGTTCCCCTTCAAGAGACATGAACACTGAAGCTTTCTTT	CASSSPSRDMNTEAFF
TRBV30	TRBD2	16	NA	TRBJ2-1	TGTGCCTGGAGTCGCACAAGCAGCGGGAGGTTTAATGAGCAGTTCTTC	CAWSRTSSGRFNEQFF
TRBV20-1	TRBD1	15	NA	TRBJ2-7	TGCAGTGCTAGTAGGGGGACAGGGGGTTCCTACGAGCAGTACTTC	CSASRGTGGSYEQYF
TRBV6-6	TRBD2	14	NA	TRBJ2-7	TGTGCCAGCAGTTCACCTGGCGGGGGGTACGAGCAGTACTTC	CASSSPGGGYEQYF
TRBV12-3/TRBV12-4	NA	13	NA	TRBJ1-1	TGTGCCAGCAGCCGCGGCCTGAACACTGAAGCTTTCTTT	CASSRGLNTEAFF
TRBV24-1	TRBD2	18	NA	TRBJ2-1	TGTGCCACCAGTGACCCGGGACTAGCGGTGAGCTCCTACAATGAGCAGTTCTTC	CATSDPGLAVSSYNEQFF
TRBV5-5	TRBD2	14	NA	TRBJ2-5	TGTGCCAGCAGCTTGAATCCCGGGAGGGCGCCCCAGTACTTC	CASSLNPGRAPQYF
TRBV4-2	TRBD1	18	NA	TRBJ2-6	TGTGCCAGCAGCCAAGATTGGGACAGGGGGCATGGGGCCAACGTCCTGACTTTC	CASSQDWDRGHGANVLTF
TRBV7-2	TRBD1	14	NA	TRBJ2-7	TGTGCCAGCAGCTTACTAGGGGGCCTAGACGAGCAGTACTTC	CASSLLGGLDEQYF
TRBV29-1	TRBD1	13	NA	TRBJ2-1	TGCAGCGTCCCCGGGACAGGGACCGATGAGCAGTTCTTC	CSVPGTGTDEQFF
TRBV28	TRBD1	14	NA	TRBJ2-2	TGTGCCAGCAGTTTAGGGACAGGTGTCGGGGAGCTGTTTTTT	CASSLGTGVGELFF
TRBV11-3	NA	12	NA	TRBJ2-1	TGTGCCAGCAGCTTATGGGCAGGCGAGCAGTTCTTC	CASSLWAGEQFF
TRBV5-1	TRBD1	19	NA	TRBJ2-6	TGCGCCAGCAGCCGCTACGGACAGGCCCAAACCTCTGGGGCCAACGTCCTGACTTTC	CASSRYGQAQTSGANVLTF
TRBV18	NA	15	NA	TRBJ1-1	TGTGCCAGCTCTCAAACCCAGTTGGGGCAAAGTGAAGCTTTCTTT	CASSQTQLGQSEAFF
TRBV24-1	TRBD1	15	NA	TRBJ2-5	TGTGCCACCAGTGACCAGACAGGGGTTGGGGAGACCCAGTACTTC	CATSDQTGVGETQYF
TRBV6-5	TRBD2	16	NA	TRBJ2-3	TGTGCCAGCAGTTACTCTAGTCTAGCGGGTACAGATACGCAGTATTTT	CASSYSSLAGTDTQYF
TRBV7-9	NA	13	NA	TRBJ2-1	TGTGCCAGCAGCAAATCCGGGGGAGGTGAGCAGTTCTTC	CASSKSGGGEQFF
TRBV7-6	TRBD1	14	NA	TRBJ2-7	TGTGCCAGCAGCTCGGGACAGGGGATCGACGAGCAGTACTTC	CASSSGQGIDEQYF
TRBV18	TRBD1	16	NA	TRBJ2-3	TGTGCCAGCTCACCAAGCACAGGGGTTGGGGCAGATACGCAGTATTTT	CASSPSTGVGADTQYF
TRBV6-4	NA	16	NA	TRBJ2-6	TGTGCCAGCAGTGACTCAGGGGGCTCTGGGGCCAACGTCCTGACTTTC	CASSDSGGSGANVLTF
TRBV7-7	TRBD1	20	NA	TRBJ1-5	TGTGCTAGCAGCTTAGAGGGACGACAGGGTCGGCGAAGCTACAATCAGCCCCAGCATTTT	CASSLEGRQGRRSYNQPQHF